This T cell receptor beta chain was found in a study of cytomegalovirus exposure and HLA in healthy donors. The V gene's germline CDR1 is SGDLS and CDR2 YYNGEE. Trimming cost V 4 bases and J 4 bases, with 16 bases left between them. The CDR3 is made up of 15 amino acids. The PCR was carried out with 60 Vbeta primers and 13 Jbeta primers. Assay: immunoSEQ multiplex PCR; the TCRdb copy retains only in-frame clones and omits some. Among under 100,000 clones, about three quarters were seen once, and the ten largest hold roughly 16%. Concerning this clone: Its antigen is still unknown.

Study observations and caveats: By a later analysis, the bulk of CMV-associated TCR beta chains appeared HLA-restricted. What was likely a sequencing artifact was a cluster of highly shared sequence variants. Some V segments could not be told apart, so they were left out, TRBV6-2 and TRBV6-3 among them.

The sequence was collected from a woman aged 45-59 years in good health and CMV-seropositive. Material for sequencing was PBMCs. This rearrangement joins TRBV9 to TRBJ2-3; possible D gene TRBD2, 6 bases. In nucleotides, the CDR3 is TGTGCCAGCAGCCGGGGAGGACCTCAGGCAGATACGCAGTATTTT. Its protein product is CASSRGGPQADTQYF. Drawing the rest from reference TRBV9 and TRBJ2-3, the complete variable domain is DSGVTQTPKHLITATGQRVTLRCSPRSGDLSVYWYQQSLDQGLQFLIQYYNGEERAKGNILERFSAQQFPDLHSELNLSSLELGDSALYFCASSRGGPQADTQYFGPGTRLTVL.